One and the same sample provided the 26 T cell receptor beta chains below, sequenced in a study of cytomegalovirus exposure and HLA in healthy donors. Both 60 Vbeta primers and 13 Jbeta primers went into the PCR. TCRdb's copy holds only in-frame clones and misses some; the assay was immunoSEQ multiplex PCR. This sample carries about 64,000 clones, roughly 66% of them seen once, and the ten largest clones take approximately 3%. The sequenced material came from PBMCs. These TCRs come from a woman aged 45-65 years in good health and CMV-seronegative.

This CDR3 is CSVETGFRTGELFF. CDR3 bases: TGCAGCGTTGAGACAGGGTTCCGGACCGGGGAGCTGTTTTTT. The chain is built from TRBV29-1 and TRBJ2-2, with 7 bases aligning to TRBD1. The CDR3 is 14 amino acids. Germline CDR1 is SQVTM and CDR2 is ANQGSEA. Trimming removed 3 bases from V and 5 bases from J; junction bases left unmatched: 6.

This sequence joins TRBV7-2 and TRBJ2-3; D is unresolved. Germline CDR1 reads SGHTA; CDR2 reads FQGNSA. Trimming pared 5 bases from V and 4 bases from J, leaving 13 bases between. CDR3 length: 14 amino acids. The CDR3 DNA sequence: TGTGCCAGCAGCATAAACAGTGGGCCAGATACGCAGTATTTT. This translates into CASSINSGPDTQYF.

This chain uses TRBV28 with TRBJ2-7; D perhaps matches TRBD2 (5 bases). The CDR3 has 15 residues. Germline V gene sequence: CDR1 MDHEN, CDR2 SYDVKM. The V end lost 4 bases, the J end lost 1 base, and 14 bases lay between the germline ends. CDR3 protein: CASSSPQRRSYEQYF. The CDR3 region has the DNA TGTGCCAGCAGTTCACCCCAGCGGAGGTCCTACGAGCAGTACTTC.

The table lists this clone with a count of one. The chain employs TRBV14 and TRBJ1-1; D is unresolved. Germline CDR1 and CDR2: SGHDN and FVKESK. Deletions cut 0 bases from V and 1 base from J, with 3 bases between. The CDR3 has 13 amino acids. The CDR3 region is CASSQDRNTEAFF. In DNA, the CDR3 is TGTGCCAGCAGCCAAGATAGGAACACTGAAGCTTTCTTT. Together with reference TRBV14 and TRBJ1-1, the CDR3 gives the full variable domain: EAGVTQFPSHSVIEKGQTVTLRCDPISGHDNLYWYRRVMGKEIKFLLHFVKESKQDESGMPNNRFLAERTGGTYSTLKVQPAELEDSGVYFCASSQDRNTEAFFGQGTRLTVV.

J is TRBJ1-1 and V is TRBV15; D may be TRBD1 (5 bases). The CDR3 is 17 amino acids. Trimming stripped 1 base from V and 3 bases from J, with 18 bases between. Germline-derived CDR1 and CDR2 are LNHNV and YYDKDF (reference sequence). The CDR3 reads CATSRAFRAGKDTEAFF. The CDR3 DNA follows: TGTGCCACCAGCAGAGCATTTCGGGCAGGGAAGGACACTGAAGCTTTCTTT. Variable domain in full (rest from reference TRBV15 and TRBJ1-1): DAMVIQNPRYQVTQFGKPVTLSCSQTLNHNVMYWYQQKSSQAPKLLFHYYDKDFNNEADTPDNFQSRRPNTSFCFLDIRSPGLGDTAMYLCATSRAFRAGKDTEAFFGQGTRLTVV.

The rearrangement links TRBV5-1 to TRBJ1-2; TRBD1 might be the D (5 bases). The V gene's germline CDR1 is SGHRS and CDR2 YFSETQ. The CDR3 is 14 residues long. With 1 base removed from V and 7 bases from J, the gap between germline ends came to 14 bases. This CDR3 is CASSLSRGVAGYTF. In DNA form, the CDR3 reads TGCGCCAGCAGCTTGAGCCGGGGGGTGGCTGGCTACACCTTC.

The CDR3 is CASSSGQGPYFSGNTIYF. The CDR3 DNA reads TGTGCCAGCAGCTCAGGACAGGGACCTTATTTCTCTGGAAACACCATATATTTT. This chain links TRBV5-4 with TRBJ1-3, with TRBD1 identical over 8 bases. This CDR3 spans 18 amino acids. Trimming at V came to 3 bases and at J to 0 bases, leaving 11 bases not matched to a gene. Germline V gives CDR1 SGHNT, CDR2 YYREEE (reference sequence).

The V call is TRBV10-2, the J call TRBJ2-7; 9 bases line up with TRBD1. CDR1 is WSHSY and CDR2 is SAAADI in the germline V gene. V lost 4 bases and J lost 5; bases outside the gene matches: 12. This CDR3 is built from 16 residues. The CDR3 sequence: CASSGGGGTGLNEQYF. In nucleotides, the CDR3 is TGCGCCAGCAGTGGAGGTGGCGGGACAGGGCTAAACGAGCAGTACTTC.

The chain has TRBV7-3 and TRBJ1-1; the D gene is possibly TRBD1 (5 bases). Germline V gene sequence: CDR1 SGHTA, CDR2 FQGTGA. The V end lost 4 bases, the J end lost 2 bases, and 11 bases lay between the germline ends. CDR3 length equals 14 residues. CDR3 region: CASSSQTANTEAFF. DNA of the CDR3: TGTGCCAGCAGCTCCCAGACAGCAAACACTGAAGCTTTCTTT.

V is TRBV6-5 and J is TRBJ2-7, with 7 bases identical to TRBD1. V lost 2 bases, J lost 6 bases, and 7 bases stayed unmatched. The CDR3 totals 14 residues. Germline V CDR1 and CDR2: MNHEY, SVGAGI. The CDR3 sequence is CASSYKGAVSEQYF. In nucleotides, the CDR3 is TGTGCCAGCAGTTACAAGGGGGCGGTCTCCGAGCAGTACTTC.

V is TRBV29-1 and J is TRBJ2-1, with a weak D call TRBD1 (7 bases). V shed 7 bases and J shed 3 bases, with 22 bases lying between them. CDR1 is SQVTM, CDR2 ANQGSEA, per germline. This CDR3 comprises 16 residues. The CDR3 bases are TGCAGCGCTGACGGGGGACAGAGATCTTTCTACAATGAGCAGTTCTTC. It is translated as CSADGGQRSFYNEQFF.

This chain's CDR3 is CASSQSSGESYNEQFF. The DNA of the CDR3 is TGCGCCAGCAGTCAATCGTCAGGGGAGTCATACAATGAGCAGTTCTTC. The chain couples TRBV23-1 to TRBJ2-1, with D possibly matching TRBD1 (6 bases). TRBV23-1 is noted as an ORF with a role that remains uncertain. This CDR3 has 16 residues. Trimming left V 0 bases short and J 4 bases short, with 13 bases between.

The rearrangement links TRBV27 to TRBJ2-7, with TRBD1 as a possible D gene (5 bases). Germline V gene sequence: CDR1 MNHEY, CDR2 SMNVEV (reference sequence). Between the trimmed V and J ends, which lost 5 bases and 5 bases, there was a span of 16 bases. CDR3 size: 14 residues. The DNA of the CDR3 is TGTGCCAGCAGTCCCATCAGGGCTTCCCACGAGCAGTACTTC. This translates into CASSPIRASHEQYF.

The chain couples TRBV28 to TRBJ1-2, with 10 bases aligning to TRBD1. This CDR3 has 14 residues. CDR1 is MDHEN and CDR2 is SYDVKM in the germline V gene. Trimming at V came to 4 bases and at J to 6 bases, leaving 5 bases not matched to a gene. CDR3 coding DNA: TGTGCCAGCAGTTGGACAGGGGGGGTTAATGGCTACACCTTC. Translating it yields CASSWTGGVNGYTF.

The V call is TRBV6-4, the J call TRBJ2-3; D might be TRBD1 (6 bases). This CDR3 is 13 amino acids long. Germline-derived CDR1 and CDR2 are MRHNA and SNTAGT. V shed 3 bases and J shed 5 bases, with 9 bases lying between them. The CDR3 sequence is CASSEQGQDTQYF. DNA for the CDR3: TGTGCCAGCAGTGAACAGGGACAAGATACGCAGTATTTT.

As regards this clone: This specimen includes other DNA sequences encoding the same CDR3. This CDR3 is CASSLPSGGSYEQYF. CDR3 bases: TGTGCCAGCAGTTTGCCTAGCGGGGGCTCCTACGAGCAGTACTTC. V usage is TRBV28 and J usage is TRBJ2-7; 10 nucleotides agree with TRBD2. The CDR3 contains 15 residues. Trimming took 3 bases from V and 0 from J; bases not matched to a gene: 2. Germline V lookup: CDR1 MDHEN, CDR2 SYDVKM.

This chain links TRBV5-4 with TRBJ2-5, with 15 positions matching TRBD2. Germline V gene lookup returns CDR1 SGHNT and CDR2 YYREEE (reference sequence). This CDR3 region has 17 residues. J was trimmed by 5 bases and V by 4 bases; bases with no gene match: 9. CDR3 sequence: CASSKGLAGGTVETQYF. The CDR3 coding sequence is TGTGCCAGCAGCAAGGGACTAGCGGGAGGAACGGTGGAGACCCAGTACTTC.

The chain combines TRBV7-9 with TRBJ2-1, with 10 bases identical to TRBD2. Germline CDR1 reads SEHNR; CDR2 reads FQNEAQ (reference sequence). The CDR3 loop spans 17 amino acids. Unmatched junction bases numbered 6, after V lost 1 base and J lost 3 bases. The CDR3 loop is CASSLVPLAGVYNEQFF. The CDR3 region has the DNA TGTGCCAGCAGCTTAGTGCCGCTAGCGGGGGTCTACAATGAGCAGTTCTTC.

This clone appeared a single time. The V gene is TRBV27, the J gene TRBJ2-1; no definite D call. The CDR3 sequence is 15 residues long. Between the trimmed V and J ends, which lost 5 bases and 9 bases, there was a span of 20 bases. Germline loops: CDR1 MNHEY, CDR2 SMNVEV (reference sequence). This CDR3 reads CASSSLGFLGGEQFF. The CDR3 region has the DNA TGTGCCAGCAGTAGCCTAGGATTCCTTGGCGGTGAGCAGTTCTTC.

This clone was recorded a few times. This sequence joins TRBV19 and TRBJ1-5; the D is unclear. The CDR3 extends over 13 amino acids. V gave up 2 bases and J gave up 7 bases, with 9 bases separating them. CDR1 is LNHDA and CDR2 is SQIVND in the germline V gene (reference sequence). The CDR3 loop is CASSIQLYQPQHF. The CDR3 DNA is TGTGCCAGTAGTATACAGTTGTACCAGCCCCAGCATTTT.

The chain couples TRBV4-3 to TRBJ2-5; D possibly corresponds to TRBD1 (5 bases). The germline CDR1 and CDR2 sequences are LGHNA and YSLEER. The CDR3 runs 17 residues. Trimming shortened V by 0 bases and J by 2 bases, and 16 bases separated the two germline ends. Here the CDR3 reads CASSQEKGVYRQETQYF. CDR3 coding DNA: TGCGCCAGCAGCCAAGAAAAAGGGGTCTACCGTCAAGAGACCCAGTACTTC.

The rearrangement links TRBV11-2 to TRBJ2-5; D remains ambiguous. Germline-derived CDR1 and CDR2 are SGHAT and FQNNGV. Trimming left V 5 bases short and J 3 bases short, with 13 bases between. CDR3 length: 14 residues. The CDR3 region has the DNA TGTGCCAGCAGCGTAGGTCCTGTTAAAGAGACCCAGTACTTC. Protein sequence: CASSVGPVKETQYF. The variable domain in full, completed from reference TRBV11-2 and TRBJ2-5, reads EAGVAQSPRYKIIEKRQSVAFWCNPISGHATLYWYQQILGQGPKLLIQFQNNGVVDDSQLPKDRFSAERLKGVDSTLKIQPAKLEDSAVYLCASSVGPVKETQYFGPGTRLLVL.

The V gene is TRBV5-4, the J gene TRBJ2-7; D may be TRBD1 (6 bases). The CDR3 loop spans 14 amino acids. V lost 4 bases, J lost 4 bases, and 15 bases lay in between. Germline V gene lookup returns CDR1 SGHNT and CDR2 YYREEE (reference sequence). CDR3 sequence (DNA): TGTGCCAGCAGCCCAGGGGTTTGGCCTTACGAGCAGTACTTC. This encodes CASSPGVWPYEQYF.

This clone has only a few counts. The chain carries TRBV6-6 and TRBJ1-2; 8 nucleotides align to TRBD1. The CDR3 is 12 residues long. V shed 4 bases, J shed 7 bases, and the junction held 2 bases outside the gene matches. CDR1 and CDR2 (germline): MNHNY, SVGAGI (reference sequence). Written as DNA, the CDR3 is TGTGCCAGCAGTTTTGGACAGGGTGGCTACACCTTC. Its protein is CASSFGQGGYTF.

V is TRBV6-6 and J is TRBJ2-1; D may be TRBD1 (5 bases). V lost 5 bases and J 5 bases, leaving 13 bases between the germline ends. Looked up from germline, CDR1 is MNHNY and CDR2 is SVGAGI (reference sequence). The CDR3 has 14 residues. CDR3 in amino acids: CASSTLQGDNEQFF. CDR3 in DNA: TGTGCCAGCAGTACCCTTCAGGGTGACAATGAGCAGTTCTTC.

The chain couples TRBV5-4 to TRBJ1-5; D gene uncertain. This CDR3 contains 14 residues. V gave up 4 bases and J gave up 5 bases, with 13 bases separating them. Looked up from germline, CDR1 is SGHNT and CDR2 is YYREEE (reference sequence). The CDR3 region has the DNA TGTGCCAGCAGCGTGGACGGGAGGGATCAGCCCCAGCATTTT. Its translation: CASSVDGRDQPQHF. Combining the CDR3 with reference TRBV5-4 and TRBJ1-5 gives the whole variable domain ETGVTQSPTHLIKTRGQQVTLRCSSQSGHNTVSWYQQALGQGPQFIFQYYREEENGRGNFPPRFSGLQFPNYSSELNVNALELDDSALYLCASSVDGRDQPQHFGDGTRLSIL.